Described below is a single T cell receptor (beta chain) sequence and its context. This clonotype came up many times. Its antigen is currently not known. Base qualities were left out, and no much larger clone turns up one base away. V was cut back by 2 bases and J by 0 bases, leaving a gap of 19 bases between them. Taken from the germline V gene, the CDR1 and CDR2 loops are SGHVS and FQNEAQ. From the cysteine up to the phenylalanine, the CDR3 has a length of 19 residues. Only the CDR3 portion is preserved as DNA: 57 bases, with reading frame beginning at the first base. This record belongs to a study of regulatory T cells in long-lasting Graves disease (dated by TCRdb to about 2021). The study in broad terms: Antithyroid drugs had been taken for less than 3 months by newly diagnosed Graves' disease patients. Persistent Graves' disease patients were compared with newly diagnosed Graves' disease patients by peripheral blood TCR sequencing and RNA sequencing. The study took place in China and was registered as a clinical trial. A total of around 35 samples were covered by TCR sequencing, comprising approximately 13 persistent and 20 or so newly diagnosed Graves' disease patients.

The paper's findings and limits, for the study overall: The small sample size was acknowledged by the authors as a limitation that may reduce accuracy. Patients with persistent disease shared more public clonotypes (fewer than 3,000) than newly diagnosed patients did (approximately 990). Sequencing and analysis were limited to the TCR beta chain. Peripheral blood alone was examined, since thyroid tissue, which constituted the primary lesion, could not be accessed. Persistent Graves' disease patients showed lower TCR Shannon entropy and fewer highly expanded clones than newly diagnosed patients, suggesting clonal expansion. TRBV28, TRBJ1-2 and TRBJ2-5 were preferentially used in persistent disease, while TRBV20-1 and TRBJ2-1 were favored in newly diagnosed disease.

The library came from multiplex PCR. For sequencing, an Illumina HiSeq 4000 was employed. iRepertoire HTBI primers and Arm-PCR amplification of CDR3 regions were used to construct TCR beta libraries. Before sequencing, the PCR products underwent gel purification. The authors' analysis ran thus. Gene usage analysis of CDR3 amino acid clonotypes relied on the roughly 60 TRBV and over 13 TRBJ segments identified across samples. Filtered high-quality paired reads were merged into contigs using COPE and FqMerger. BLAST was used to align contigs to IMGT TRBV, TRBD and TRBJ reference genes, and CDR3 was defined according to IMGT. Any clonotype with a frequency above 0.1% was counted as a highly expanded clone. Shannon entropy served as the measure of repertoire diversity, while the Gini coefficient captured V-J evenness. A clonotype found in more than one individual was treated as public. The raw public reads went through TCRdb reprocessing: fastp at Q25, MiXCR clone calling, in-frame beta chains kept. A single entry per CDR3 protein holds the most common genes and DNA from its merged rows. TCRdb's processing, not the study's, gives the V and J calls here. Across this sample there are around 400,000 distinct CDR3 sequences, with around 16% seen only once. About 20% of the sample is in the top ten clones.

According to the study, the label for this sample's time point signals: newly diagnosed GD, antithyroid drugs for less than 3 months. For both TCR sequencing and RNA sequencing, RNA was extracted from PBMCs using TRIzol. The diagnosis of Graves' disease followed American Thyroid Association guidelines. Patients for the study were recruited at an endocrinology department in Xi'an, China. From each patient, about 9.7 milliliters of peripheral blood was collected into an EDTA anticoagulant tube. Ficoll Paque Plus density gradient separation was used to isolate PBMCs, and no additional T cell sorting was done. An Agilent 2100 Bioanalyzer and agarose gel were used to check RNA quality, and a NanoDrop 2000 was used to measure RNA concentration.

The TCR comes from a female donor with Graves disease. The chain is assembled from TRBV7-8 and TRBJ1-4; tentative D gene TRBD1, with 5 bases matching. The sequences come from peripheral blood mononuclear cells (PBMCs), collected at new diagnosis, from a patient treated with antithyroid drugs. CDR3 loop: CASSLRGAGPRATNEKLFF. The nucleotide sequence is TGTGCCAGCAGCTTAAGAGGGGCAGGTCCCCGTGCAACTAATGAAAAACTGTTTTTT. When the CDR3 is completed using the reference TRBV7-8 and TRBJ1-4 genes on either side, the full variable domain is GAGVSQSPRYKVAKRGQDVALRCDPISGHVSLFWYQQALGQGPEFLTYFQNEAQLDKSGLPSDRFFAERPEGSVSTLKIQRTQQEDSAVYLCASSLRGAGPRATNEKLFFGSGTQLSVL.